This T cell receptor beta chain is drawn from a study of T cell repertoires in aging, cancer and after chemotherapy. Study at large: Glioblastoma patients receiving temozolomide-based therapy gave paired samples before and after chemotherapy. Whole-study findings and limits: Median generation probability rose over the chemotherapy interval in each cancer cohort, suggesting rebound thymic output.

Rearranged V-D-J TRB sequences were amplified with a mixed TRB-A/B primer pool. MiXCR was run by TCRdb on the multiplex PCR reads, yielding one entry per CDR3 protein. Among about 21,000 distinct CDR3 sequences listed, roughly 35% were seen once. Peripheral blood genomic DNA, not sorted cells or RNA, was the template. Concerning this clonotype itself: Antigen specificity is unknown.

Sequencing input: blood. The receptor's source is a human donor with a solid tumor.

This CDR3 is CASSLDPTLQTGELFF. The CDR3, as DNA: TGTGCCAGCAGCTTAGATCCGACCCTTCAGACCGGGGAGCTGTTTTTT. J is TRBJ2-2 and V is TRBV11-2; no firm D call. The CDR3 loop spans 16 amino acids. Looked up from germline, CDR1 is SGHAT and CDR2 is FQNNGV. V was cut by 0 bases and J by 5 bases, with 13 bases left in between.